Listed below are T cell receptor beta chains from one sample, sequenced in a study of T cells in Graves' hyperthyroidism and ophthalmopathy. TCRdb used MiXCR to reprocess the multiplex PCR reads, holding one entry per CDR3 protein. The profile covers hundreds of thousands of distinct CDR3 sequences, with less than 30% appearing a single time and approximately 25% taken by the ten largest. The sequenced sample consisted of blood. These receptors came from a man aged 40-50 years with Graves' hyperthyroidism that later progressed to Graves' ophthalmopathy. Each CDR3 is given with its conserved first and last residue. A D gene is named only where the DNA matches it firmly. For some rows the clone size is stated as once, few or many, or as a class when expanded; others skip it.

CSAKAGGLGTGELFF TGCAGTGCTAAAGCAGGGGGCCTTGGCACCGGGGAGCTGTTTTTT 15 TRBD1 TRBJ2-2 TRBV20-1 .
CASSSTPPGYGYTF TGTGCCAGCAGTTCGACCCCTCCAGGCTATGGCTACACCTTC 14 . TRBJ1-2 TRBV27 many
CASSSRGGSQPQHF TGTGCCAGCAGTTCCAGGGGGGGAAGTCAGCCCCAGCATTTT 14 TRBD1 TRBJ1-5 TRBV6-5 many
CASSGRQYTGELFF TGTGCCAGCAGTGGCAGACAATACACCGGGGAGCTGTTTTTT 14 . TRBJ2-2 TRBV6-1 .
CASSSPLGNTEAFF TGTGCCAGCAGTTCCCCGCTGGGGAACACTGAAGCTTTCTTT 14 . TRBJ1-1 TRBV27 once
CASSLGGQGDTIYF TGTGCCAGCAGCTTGGGCGGACAGGGAGACACCATATATTTT 14 TRBD1 TRBJ1-3 TRBV5-5 many
CASSLGTVDETQYF TGTGCCAGCAGCCTGGGTACAGTGGATGAGACCCAGTACTTC 14 . TRBJ2-5 TRBV6-2/TRBV6-3 .
CASSQFPGTNPMSTYEQYF TGTGCCAGTAGCCAATTTCCCGGGACTAACCCCATGAGCACCTACGAGCAGTACTTC 19 TRBD2 TRBJ2-7 TRBV19 few
CASRRAGYTGELFF TGTGCCAGCAGGAGAGCGGGATATACCGGGGAGCTGTTTTTT 14 TRBD2 TRBJ2-2 TRBV28 many
CAANRDLTVSYEQYF TGTGCCGCCAATAGGGACTTGACAGTGTCCTACGAGCAGTACTTC 15 . TRBJ2-7 TRBV2 .
CASGIRGGETQYF TGTGCCAGCGGAATCAGGGGAGGAGAGACCCAGTACTTC 13 . TRBJ2-5 TRBV2 many
CASTPGERKNYGYTF TGTGCCAGCACCCCCGGTGAAAGAAAAAACTATGGCTACACCTTC 15 . TRBJ1-2 TRBV3-1 many
CASNPGQGRRWETQYF TGTGCCAGTAACCCAGGACAGGGTCGTCGGTGGGAGACCCAGTACTTC 16 TRBD1 TRBJ2-5 TRBV19 many
CASLPGTTHRDTQYF TGTGCCTCCTTACCCGGGACTACTCACAGAGATACGCAGTATTTT 15 TRBD2 TRBJ2-3 TRBV6-2/TRBV6-3 many
CASSYSTGDMNTEAFF TGTGCCAGCAGTTACTCGACAGGAGACATGAACACTGAAGCTTTCTTT 16 . TRBJ1-1 TRBV6-5 many
CSARRGGAGELFF TGCAGTGCCAGGAGGGGGGGGGCCGGGGAGCTGTTTTTT 13 . TRBJ2-2 TRBV20-1 many
CASSSTAGLDYGYTF TGCGCCAGCAGCTCGACGGCGGGGCTTGACTATGGCTACACCTTC 15 . TRBJ1-2 TRBV5-1 .
CASSFLTGGTQPQHF TGTGCCAGCAGCTTCTTGACAGGGGGCACTCAGCCCCAGCATTTT 15 TRBD1 TRBJ1-5 TRBV28 once
CASSLTDRNTEAFF TGTGCCAGCAGCCTCACCGACAGGAACACTGAAGCTTTCTTT 14 . TRBJ1-1 TRBV3-1 many
CASSYFGTPGGQETQYF TGTGCCAGCAGTTACTTCGGGACTCCCGGGGGGCAAGAGACCCAGTACTTC 17 TRBD2 TRBJ2-5 TRBV6-5 few
CASSYQGASYEQYF TGTGCCAGCAGTTACCAGGGGGCGTCCTACGAGCAGTACTTC 14 TRBD1 TRBJ2-7 TRBV6-5 once
CASSSDRGNYGYTF TGTGCCAGCAGCTCTGACAGGGGTAACTATGGCTACACCTTC 14 TRBD1 TRBJ1-2 TRBV11-2 many
CASSDWGSNQPQHF TGTGCCAGCAGCGACTGGGGTTCTAATCAGCCCCAGCATTTT 14 . TRBJ1-5 TRBV3-1 many
CASSQWAYGYTF TGTGCCAGCAGCCAATGGGCCTATGGCTACACCTTC 12 . TRBJ1-2 TRBV3-1 many
CASSYSTGDGYTF TGTGCCAGCAGTTATTCGACAGGGGATGGCTACACCTTC 13 TRBD1 TRBJ1-2 TRBV28 many
CASNLVGSSYKQYF TGTGCCAGCAACCTAGTAGGCAGCTCCTACAAGCAGTACTTC 14 . TRBJ2-7 TRBV2 many
CASSSADRYSYEQYF TGTGCCAGCAGCTCCGCGGACAGATACTCCTACGAGCAGTACTTC 15 . TRBJ2-7 TRBV7-8 .
CASRDTGGYDGELFF TGTGCCAGCAGGGATACAGGGGGCTATGACGGGGAGCTGTTTTTT 15 TRBD1 TRBJ2-2 TRBV2 many
CASRGGGTEAFF TGTGCCAGCCGCGGGGGGGGCACTGAAGCTTTCTTT 12 . TRBJ1-1 TRBV3-1 many
CASRSGTGFYEQYF TGTGCCAGCAGGTCCGGGACAGGGTTCTACGAGCAGTACTTC 14 TRBD1 TRBJ2-7 TRBV6-1 .
CASSLDRPQFF TGTGCCAGCAGCTTAGACCGCCCGCAGTTCTTC 11 . TRBJ2-1 TRBV7-9 many
CSASGGKLAGDKNIQYF TGCAGTGCTAGCGGGGGAAAACTAGCGGGAGACAAAAACATTCAGTACTTC 17 TRBD2 TRBJ2-4 TRBV20-1 many
CASKTRAKNIQYF TGTGCCAGCAAGACACGAGCCAAAAACATTCAGTACTTC 13 . TRBJ2-4 TRBV5-6 many
CASSIRTGIDYGYTF TGTGCCAGTAGTATTCGGACAGGGATCGACTATGGCTACACCTTC 15 TRBD1 TRBJ1-2 TRBV19 .
CASSVGGFVARQETQYF TGTGCCAGCAGCGTAGGCGGTTTCGTAGCTAGACAAGAGACCCAGTACTTC 17 . TRBJ2-5 TRBV7-6 many
CASSYSLGRTYEQYF TGTGCCAGCAGTTACAGCCTCGGCAGGACCTACGAGCAGTACTTC 15 . TRBJ2-7 TRBV6-5 many
CSVQEGGPLETQYF TGCAGTGTCCAGGAGGGAGGGCCGTTGGAGACCCAGTACTTC 14 TRBD2 TRBJ2-5 TRBV20-1 many
CASSLVGVNSGNTIYF TGTGCCAGCAGCTTAGTAGGGGTCAACTCTGGAAACACCATATATTTT 16 . TRBJ1-3 TRBV7-8 .